This passage covers 26 T cell receptor beta chains from one sample sequenced in a study of T cells in localized non-small cell lung cancer. The repertoire was sequenced with immunoSEQ multiplex PCR; TCRdb's copy has only in-frame clones and lacks some. The data hold approximately 3,600 clones, with around a quarter observed a single time. Source: lung tumor tissue, taken before any cancer treatment. These receptors all come from a woman aged 35 to 70 with stage I lung adenocarcinoma.

A few counts support this clone. This chain joins TRBV6-8 and TRBJ2-5, with unresolved D. The CDR3 consists of 12 residues. CDR1 and CDR2 from the germline V gene are MNHGY and SAAAGT. V dropped 4 bases and J dropped 5 bases, with 8 bases sitting between them. The CDR3 DNA sequence: TGTGCCAGCAGTTCTGAGCGTGAGACCCAGTACTTC. Amino acid sequence: CASSSERETQYF.

There are a few counts of this clone. This rearrangement joins TRBV5-1 to TRBJ1-4; D might be TRBD1 (5 bases). From germline, CDR1 is SGHRS and CDR2 YFSETQ. The V gene lost 2 bases and the J gene lost 2 bases, with 10 bases spanning the gap. There are 15 residues in the CDR3. The CDR3 DNA follows: TGCGCCAGCAGCTTAGCAGGGATCACTAATGAAAAACTGTTTTTT. Protein: CASSLAGITNEKLFF.

This clone occurred a few times. The chain recombines TRBV12-2 with TRBJ1-1. TRBV12-2 is noted as a pseudogene. The CDR3 runs 14 residues. This CDR3 is CATARTVRGTEAFF. CDR3 DNA: TGTGCCACAGCTCGGACTGTCCGAGGCACTGAAGCTTTCTTT.

By its share, this clone is medium-sized. The chain links TRBV11-3 to TRBJ2-5, with D hard to call. The V gene's germline CDR1 is SGHNT and CDR2 YENEEA. The CDR3 is 18 amino acids. V dropped 1 base and J dropped 0 bases, with 18 bases sitting between them. This CDR3 is CASSLVAPNRPYQETQYF. The CDR3 coding sequence is TGTGCCAGCAGCTTAGTGGCCCCTAATCGTCCCTACCAAGAGACCCAGTACTTC.

This clone is medium-sized by share. This chain joins TRBV11-3 and TRBJ1-4; no clear D gene. Germline CDR1 reads SGHNT; CDR2 reads YENEEA. Trimming shortened V by 5 bases and J by 6 bases, and 13 bases separated the two germline ends. The CDR3 spans 14 residues. Here the CDR3 reads CASSRPGNYEKLFF. In nucleotides, the CDR3 is TGTGCCAGCAGCCGACCGGGGAATTATGAAAAACTGTTTTTT.

Within the sample, this clone is medium-sized. The gene calls are TRBV11-3 and TRBJ1-6; perhaps TRBD1 as D (5 bases). Trimming pared 3 bases from V and 3 bases from J, leaving 12 bases between. Germline assignment: CDR1 SGHNT and CDR2 YENEEA. The CDR3 spans 16 residues. The DNA for the CDR3 is TGTGCCAGCAGCTTGGTTACAGGCTACTATAATTCACCCCTCCACTTT. The encoded protein is CASSLVTGYYNSPLHF.

In the case of this clone: A junction end diverges from the germline sequence, so it may reflect a read error. The chain employs TRBV10-2 and TRBJ2-7; 10 nucleotides agree with TRBD2. The CDR3 runs 13 residues. CDR1 WSHSY and CDR2 SAAADI come from the germline V gene. CDR3 DNA: TGCGCCAGCAGTGAAAGGGGAGCTAGCGGGAGTTTCTTC. It yields the protein CASSERGASGSFF.

A few counts support this clone. The chain links TRBV19 to TRBJ1-1; a weak D match, TRBD1 (5 bases). The ends were cut back, 5 bases at V and 4 bases at J, with 14 bases in the middle. The CDR3 loop spans 14 amino acids. Germline CDR1 reads LNHDA; CDR2 reads SQIVND (reference sequence). In nucleotides, the CDR3 is TGTGCCAGTAGTTTTGGCCTCACAGGCACTGAAGCTTTCTTT. This sequence encodes CASSFGLTGTEAFF.

The chain uses TRBV25-1 and TRBJ1-4; the D is unclear. The V and J ends lost 1 base and 8 bases respectively, with 17 bases between them. The germline CDR1 and CDR2 sequences are MGHDK and SYGVNS. The length of the CDR3 is 16 residues. The CDR3 nucleotides read TGTGCCAGCAGTGAATTTAATCTGGTAGTAAGGGAAAAACTGTTTTTT. Protein sequence: CASSEFNLVVREKLFF.

J is TRBJ2-6 and V is TRBV19; D is unclear. V lost 5 bases to trimming and J lost 0 bases, with 11 bases between them. The CDR3 runs 16 residues. From germline, CDR1 is LNHDA and CDR2 SQIVND (reference sequence). CDR3 bases: TGTGCCAGTAGTCCCTCTGTAGTCTCTGGGGCCAACGTCCTGACTTTC. It codes for CASSPSVVSGANVLTF.

V gene TRBV11-3 combines with J gene TRBJ2-1; D not certain. CDR1 and CDR2 from the germline V gene are SGHNT and YENEEA. V dropped 6 bases and J dropped 0 bases, with 12 bases sitting between them. This CDR3 region has 15 residues. The CDR3 here is CASSPWGASYNEQFF. DNA for the CDR3: TGTGCCAGCAGTCCCTGGGGTGCCTCCTACAATGAGCAGTTCTTC. Supplemented by reference TRBV11-3 and TRBJ2-1, the full variable domain reads EAGVVQSPRYKIIEKKQPVAFWCNPISGHNTLYWYLQNLGQGPELLIRYENEEAVDDSQLPKDRFSAERLKGVDSTLKIQPAELGDSAVYLCASSPWGASYNEQFFGPGTRLTVL.

The chain employs TRBV7-6 and TRBJ1-6; D is ambiguous. Trimming stripped 5 bases from V and 0 bases from J, with 11 bases between. The length of the CDR3 is 16 residues. Germline CDR1 SGHVS, CDR2 FNYEAQ. Here the CDR3 DNA reads TGTGCCAGCAGCCGCACAGACTACTCCTATAATTCACCCCTCCACTTT. Translated: CASSRTDYSYNSPLHF.

This clone was counted only a few times. The chain recombines TRBV6-8 with TRBJ1-3; the D gene is possibly TRBD1 (6 bases). In germline, CDR1 is MNHGY, CDR2 SAAAGT. There are 18 residues in the CDR3. V shed 5 bases and J shed 4 bases, with 24 bases lying between them. Here the CDR3 reads CASSASGLGGASGNTIYF. The CDR3, as DNA: TGTGCCAGCAGTGCCTCCGGTCTTGGGGGCGCTTCCGGAAACACCATATATTTT.

This chain links TRBV6-1 with TRBJ1-1, with a weak D call TRBD1 (5 bases). The CDR3 runs 15 residues. Trimming left V 1 base short and J 5 bases short, with 14 bases between. CDR1 MNHNS and CDR2 SASEGT come from the germline V gene. The CDR3 sequence: CASSEGEPGWTEAFF. The CDR3 DNA follows: TGTGCCAGCAGTGAAGGGGAGCCAGGGTGGACTGAAGCTTTCTTT.

This clone has only a few counts. The chain joins TRBV28 to TRBJ1-2; D not certain. The CDR3 has 15 amino acids. CDR1 is MDHEN, CDR2 SYDVKM, per germline. Trimming cost V 4 bases and J 4 bases, with 16 bases left between them. CDR3 loop: CASSSPGGVFYGYTF. CDR3 DNA sequence: TGTGCCAGCAGTTCTCCAGGAGGAGTGTTCTATGGCTACACCTTC.

This chain links TRBV19 with TRBJ2-5, with D unresolved. The V end was cut by 1 base, the J end by 3 bases, with 6 bases between. This CDR3 is built from 13 residues. Per the germline V gene, CDR1 is LNHDA and CDR2 is SQIVND (reference sequence). The CDR3 spells CASSIVGKETQYF. In nucleotides, the CDR3 is TGTGCCAGTAGTATAGTTGGAAAAGAGACCCAGTACTTC. Full variable domain (remainder filled in from reference TRBV19 and TRBJ2-5): DGGITQSPKYLFRKEGQNVTLSCEQNLNHDAMYWYRQDPGQGLRLIYYSQIVNDFQKGDIAEGYSVSREKKESFPLTVTSAQKNPTAFYLCASSIVGKETQYFGPGTRLLVL.

This clone ranks as large. This chain connects TRBV11-3 to TRBJ2-7, with D possibly matching TRBD1 (8 bases). The V end lost 2 bases, the J end lost 5 bases, and 22 bases lay between the germline ends. Germline assignment: CDR1 SGHNT and CDR2 YENEEA. This CDR3 is built from 17 residues. Here the CDR3 reads CASSLFQGGDRKDEQYF. In nucleotides, the CDR3 is TGTGCCAGCAGCTTATTTCAGGGAGGGGACAGGAAGGACGAGCAGTACTTC.

This sequence joins TRBV11-3 and TRBJ2-5; 7 nucleotides match TRBD1. The V gene end was trimmed by 5 bases and the J gene end by 1 base; junction bases not matched to a gene: 10. The germline V gene encodes CDR1 SGHNT and CDR2 YENEEA. The CDR3 is 16 amino acids. The CDR3 region is CASSQTSGTAQETQYF. The CDR3 DNA reads as TGTGCCAGCAGCCAAACGTCCGGGACAGCCCAAGAGACCCAGTACTTC.

This clone is large in the sample. This sequence joins TRBV9 and TRBJ2-7; TRBD1 agrees at 10 bases. The CDR3 is made up of 14 amino acids. V dropped 4 bases and J dropped 5; count of bases not matched to a gene: 6. CDR1 and CDR2 from the germline V gene are SGDLS and YYNGEE. Here the CDR3 DNA reads TGTGCCAGCAGCTCTAGACAGGGGGCCCACGAGCAGTACTTC. Its translation is CASSSRQGAHEQYF.

This clone has only a few counts. The genes are TRBV11-3 and TRBJ2-1; D may match TRBD1 or TRBD2 (6 bases each). The germline V and J ends were trimmed by 5 bases and 10 bases, with 27 bases remaining between them. CDR3 length: 17 amino acids. Germline CDR1 SGHNT, CDR2 YENEEA. The DNA for the CDR3 is TGTGCCAGCAGCAGACTAGGGGGACTTCCACCCCAATGGGAGCAGTTCTTC. It yields the protein CASSRLGGLPPQWEQFF.

A few counts support this clone. The rearrangement uses TRBV6-8 and TRBJ2-3; 9 positions match TRBD2. V trimming: 6 bases; J trimming: 4 bases; junction bases outside the gene matches: 8. The CDR3 contains 15 residues. In germline, CDR1 is MNHGY, CDR2 SAAAGT. The CDR3 is CASSQAAGGPDTQYF. The CDR3 region has the DNA TGTGCCAGCAGCCAAGCGGCGGGGGGGCCAGATACGCAGTATTTT.

In DNA, the CDR3 is TGCGCCAGCAGCTTGAGCAGGGGTGGCACTGAAGCTTTCTTT. Translation gives CASSLSRGGTEAFF. The genes are TRBV5-1 and TRBJ1-1; possible D gene TRBD1, 6 bases. The V end lost 1 base, the J end lost 4 bases, and 11 bases lay between the germline ends. The length of the CDR3 is 14 residues. Per germline, CDR1 SGHRS and CDR2 YFSETQ.

The chain combines TRBV29-1 with TRBJ2-5, with 10 bases fitting TRBD2. Germline assignment: CDR1 SQVTM and CDR2 ANQGSEA. CDR3 length: 13 amino acids. V shed 8 bases, J shed 5 bases, and the junction held 8 bases outside the gene matches. CDR3 DNA: TGCAGCTCGAGCGGGGGGGCTCGGGAGACCCAGTACTTC. It specifies CSSSGGARETQYF.

CDR3 residues: CASSLSPRWDEQFF. Written as DNA, the CDR3 is TGCGCCAGCAGCTTAAGCCCGCGGTGGGATGAGCAGTTCTTC. The gene calls are TRBV10-2 and TRBJ2-1; D unclear. V was shortened by 6 bases and J by 8 bases, with 17 bases between the two germline ends. The CDR3 is 14 amino acids. Germline CDR1 is WSHSY and CDR2 is SAAADI.

This chain links TRBV18 with TRBJ2-4; D remains ambiguous. V lost 5 bases, J lost 2 bases, and 13 bases lay in between. The CDR3 runs to 15 residues. From germline, CDR1 is KGHSH and CDR2 LQKENI. As DNA, the CDR3 is TGTGCCAGCTCAAGTCAGCCATTGCCCAAAAACATTCAGTACTTC. This gives the protein CASSSQPLPKNIQYF.

Only a few counts were recorded for this clone. The chain uses TRBV6-1 and TRBJ2-2; 9 bases match TRBD2. Germline V gene sequence: CDR1 MNHNS, CDR2 SASEGT. V shed 1 base and J 4 bases; nucleotides not matched to a gene: 4. The CDR3 is made up of 16 amino acids. CDR3: CASSEGLAAITGELFF. CDR3 nucleotide sequence: TGTGCCAGCAGTGAAGGACTAGCGGCAATCACCGGGGAGCTGTTTTTT.